The 7 T cell receptor beta chains in this list originate from one sample, sequenced in a study of OX40 agonist ivuxolimab in advanced cancers. The assay was immunoSEQ multiplex PCR, and TCRdb's table has in-frame clones only and misses some. The repertoire holds about 62,000 clones, with 65% to 90% as singletons. Sequencing was performed on CD4+ or CD8+ T cells sorted from blood, taken in a trial of the OX40 agonist ivuxolimab. These receptors were collected from an adult with an advanced solid tumor such as melanoma, head and neck, liver or kidney cancer.

The chain recombines TRBV29-1 with TRBJ2-7; a weak D match, TRBD1 (6 bases). V lost 0 bases and J 5 bases, leaving 23 bases between the germline ends. The CDR3 runs 17 residues. CDR1 and CDR2 (germline): SQVTM, ANQGSEA. The CDR3 is CSVEDSHPTGSRDEQYF. The CDR3 coding sequence is TGCAGCGTTGAAGATTCTCACCCCACAGGGTCGAGGGACGAGCAGTACTTC.

The chain couples TRBV5-1 to TRBJ2-3; 8 bases line up with TRBD2. The germline CDR1 and CDR2 sequences are SGHRS and YFSETQ. The trim removed 4 bases at V and 2 bases at J, leaving 9 bases unmatched. The CDR3 covers 16 residues. The CDR3 DNA is TGCGCCAGCAGCGATTCGGGAGGGTCGGCCACAGATACGCAGTATTTT. Translation gives CASSDSGGSATDTQYF.

V and J are TRBV6-1 and TRBJ1-5; D is ambiguous. The germline gives CDR1 MNHNS, CDR2 SASEGT. This CDR3 comprises 14 residues. The germline V and J ends were trimmed by 6 bases and 1 base, with 10 bases remaining between them. The CDR3 DNA sequence: TGTGCCAGCAGGGGAGAGGTAAGCAATCAGCCCCAGCATTTT. It is translated as CASRGEVSNQPQHF.

V usage is TRBV6-1 and J usage is TRBJ2-7; TRBD1 aligns across 9 bases. From germline, CDR1 is MNHNS and CDR2 SASEGT. V lost 4 bases to trimming and J lost 1 base; unmatched junction nucleotides: 2. The CDR3 loop spans 14 amino acids. The CDR3 here is CASSGTGVSYEQYF. The CDR3 region has the DNA TGTGCCAGCAGTGGGACAGGGGTATCCTACGAGCAGTACTTC.

The chain combines TRBV4-3 with TRBJ2-3; D may be TRBD2 (7 bases). V was cut by 1 base and J by 9 bases, with 20 bases left in between. CDR1 and CDR2 from the germline V gene are LGHNA and YSLEER. The CDR3 contains 16 residues. The CDR3 here is CASSQAGGQPTGTQYF. For the CDR3, the DNA is TGCGCCAGCAGCCAAGCGGGAGGACAGCCCACAGGAACGCAGTATTTT.

CDR3 in DNA: TGTGCCAGCAGCTTAAAGGTGACGGGTTCAAGCTCCTATAATTCACCCCTCCACTTT. As protein: CASSLKVTGSSSYNSPLHF. J is TRBJ1-6 and V is TRBV7-2; D gene unclear. Germline V gene lookup returns CDR1 SGHTA and CDR2 FQGNSA. The CDR3 runs to 19 residues. Trimming stripped 2 bases from V and 0 bases from J, with 17 bases between.

This rearrangement joins TRBV7-2 to TRBJ1-1; D is unresolved. V dropped 5 bases and J dropped 5 bases, with 12 bases sitting between them. Germline V gene sequence: CDR1 SGHTA, CDR2 FQGNSA. This CDR3 is 13 amino acids long. DNA for the CDR3: TGTGCCAGCAGCAAGGACCTGGGGACTGAAGCTTTCTTT. This encodes CASSKDLGTEAFF.